The 10 T cell receptor beta chains presented below share a single source sample, sequenced in a study of blood T cell repertoires in COVID-19. Clones were sequenced by immunoSEQ multiplex PCR, and TCRdb holds only the in-frame ones, with some missing. The data hold about 200,000 clones, with 75% to 95% observed a single time. Sequenced sample: peripheral blood. These receptor sequences come from a middle-aged man with acute or convalescent COVID-19.

The chain couples TRBV20-1 to TRBJ2-2; 7 bases are a match to TRBD2. V lost 3 bases to trimming and J lost 0 bases; unmatched junction nucleotides: 1. This CDR3 contains 14 residues. Germline CDR1 reads DFQATT; CDR2 reads SNEGSKA (reference sequence). Here the CDR3 DNA reads TGCAGTGCTAGTACTAGCGCGAACACCGGGGAGCTGTTTTTT. It encodes CSASTSANTGELFF.

This clone occurred once. This chain joins TRBV4-1 and TRBJ2-7; no reliable D call. Trimming stripped 4 bases from V and 0 bases from J, with 16 bases between. Germline CDR1 is MGHRA and CDR2 is YSYEKL. The CDR3 extends over 16 amino acids. The CDR3 reads CASSPMLGHGSYEQYF. DNA of the CDR3: TGCGCCAGCAGCCCAATGCTTGGGCACGGCTCCTACGAGCAGTACTTC.

The chain has TRBV4-2 and TRBJ1-4, with D uncertain. The CDR3 consists of 18 residues. The V end was cut by 4 bases, the J end by 4 bases, with 22 bases between. Germline CDR1 reads LGHNA; CDR2 reads YNFKEQ. The DNA of the CDR3 is TGTGCCAGCAGCCCCCGTGGGAGGGATTCTTCCCGTAATGAAAAACTGTTTTTT. This encodes CASSPRGRDSSRNEKLFF.

The chain has TRBV7-6 and TRBJ1-1; possible D gene TRBD1, 6 bases. Deletions cut 5 bases from V and 0 bases from J, with 13 bases between. CDR1 is SGHVS and CDR2 is FNYEAQ in the germline V gene. CDR3 length equals 15 residues. The CDR3 protein is CASSQGTAMNTEAFF. DNA of the CDR3: TGTGCCAGCAGCCAGGGGACGGCCATGAACACTGAAGCTTTCTTT. The whole variable domain, filled in from reference TRBV7-6 and TRBJ1-1, reads GAGVSQSPRYKVTKRGQDVALRCDPISGHVSLYWYRQALGQGPEFLTYFNYEAQQDKSGLPNDRFSAERPEGSISTLTIQRTEQRDSAMYRCASSQGTAMNTEAFFGQGTRLTVV.

This chain links TRBV13 with TRBJ1-6; D gene ambiguous. CDR1 PRHDT and CDR2 FYEKMQ come from the germline V gene (reference sequence). The CDR3 is 15 residues long. V lost 0 bases and J 4 bases, leaving 7 bases between the germline ends. The DNA for the CDR3 is TGTGCCAGCAGCTTAGGGCGGACTTATAATTCACCCCTCCACTTT. Translated: CASSLGRTYNSPLHF.

The genes are TRBV29-1 and TRBJ2-5, with D possibly TRBD2 on 5 matching bases. With 1 base removed from V and 4 bases from J, the gap between germline ends came to 13 bases. The CDR3 is 14 amino acids. Germline CDR1 reads SQVTM; CDR2 reads ANQGSEA. The CDR3 DNA sequence: TGCAGCGTTGAAGCGGGGATCAGACGAGAGACCCAGTACTTC. It translates to CSVEAGIRRETQYF.

V is TRBV18 and J is TRBJ1-2; no firm D call. The ends were cut back, 3 bases at V and 4 bases at J, with 18 bases in the middle. This CDR3 has 16 amino acids. Germline V gene data show CDR1 as KGHSH and CDR2 as LQKENI. This chain's CDR3 is CASSPSQRPLGYGYTF. DNA for the CDR3: TGTGCCAGCTCACCCTCGCAGCGACCTTTGGGCTATGGCTACACCTTC.

The chain links TRBV28 to TRBJ1-2; 7 bases are shared with TRBD1. CDR1 is MDHEN, CDR2 SYDVKM, per germline. This CDR3 comprises 12 residues. The trim removed 4 bases at V and 8 bases at J, leaving 4 bases unmatched. The CDR3 protein is CASSYDRVGYTF. In DNA form, the CDR3 reads TGTGCCAGCAGTTACGACAGGGTCGGCTACACCTTC.

This CDR3 is CASTSGNTGELFF. CDR3 DNA: TGTGCCAGCACCTCAGGGAACACCGGGGAGCTGTTTTTT. This chain links TRBV12-3 or TRBV12-4 with TRBJ2-2; D is ambiguous. The germline V and J ends were trimmed by 7 bases and 1 base, with 7 bases remaining between them. The CDR3 consists of 13 residues.

The J gene is TRBJ2-2, the V gene TRBV19; possible D gene TRBD1, 6 bases. Trimming removed 7 bases from V and 3 bases from J, with 15 bases in between. CDR3 length equals 15 residues. Per the germline V gene, CDR1 is LNHDA and CDR2 is SQIVND (reference sequence). In DNA form, the CDR3 reads TGTGCCAGTATCCACAGGGTAAAGGACACCGGGGAGCTGTTTTTT. Amino acid sequence: CASIHRVKDTGELFF.